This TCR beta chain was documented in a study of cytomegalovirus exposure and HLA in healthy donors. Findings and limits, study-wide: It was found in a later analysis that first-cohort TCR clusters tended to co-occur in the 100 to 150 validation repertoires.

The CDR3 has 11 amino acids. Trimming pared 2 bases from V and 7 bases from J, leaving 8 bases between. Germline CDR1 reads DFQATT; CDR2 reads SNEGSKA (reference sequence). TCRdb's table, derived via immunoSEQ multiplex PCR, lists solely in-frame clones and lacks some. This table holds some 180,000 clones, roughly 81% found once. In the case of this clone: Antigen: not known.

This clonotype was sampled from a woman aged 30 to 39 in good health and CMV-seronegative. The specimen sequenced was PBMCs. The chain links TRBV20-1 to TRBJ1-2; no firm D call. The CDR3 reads CSARNPGGYTF. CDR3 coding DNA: TGCAGTGCTAGAAACCCGGGTGGCTACACCTTC.